This TCR beta chain was captured in a study of technical replicates of blood from several donors. TCRdb's copy holds only in-frame clones and misses some; the assay was immunoSEQ multiplex PCR. The sample has around 84,000 clones, around 97% seen once. Germline V gene data show CDR1 as SGHRS and CDR2 as YFSETQ. Between the trimmed V and J ends, which lost 0 bases and 5 bases, there was a span of 12 bases. The CDR3 is made up of 15 amino acids. The sequence came from a human donor in good health. The rearrangement joins TRBV5-1 to TRBJ1-5; tentative D call: TRBD1 (6 bases). Sequenced sample: T cells isolated from PBMCs. The CDR3 DNA is TGCGCCAGCAGCTTGGAGCCAGGGGTCTATCAGCCCCAGCATTTT. Translation: CASSLEPGVYQPQHF.